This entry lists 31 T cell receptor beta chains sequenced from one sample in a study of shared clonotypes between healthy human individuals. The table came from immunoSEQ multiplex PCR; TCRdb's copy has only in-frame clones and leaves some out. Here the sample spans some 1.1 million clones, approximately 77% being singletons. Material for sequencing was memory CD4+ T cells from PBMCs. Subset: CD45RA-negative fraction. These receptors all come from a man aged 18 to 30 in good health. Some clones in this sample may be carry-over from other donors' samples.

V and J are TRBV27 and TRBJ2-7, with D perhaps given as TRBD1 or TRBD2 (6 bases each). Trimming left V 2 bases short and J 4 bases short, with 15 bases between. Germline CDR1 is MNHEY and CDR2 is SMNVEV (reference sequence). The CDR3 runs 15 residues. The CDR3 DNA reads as TGTGCCAGCAGTTTAGGAGGGGGGAGTGGATACGAGCAGTACTTC. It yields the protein CASSLGGGSGYEQYF.

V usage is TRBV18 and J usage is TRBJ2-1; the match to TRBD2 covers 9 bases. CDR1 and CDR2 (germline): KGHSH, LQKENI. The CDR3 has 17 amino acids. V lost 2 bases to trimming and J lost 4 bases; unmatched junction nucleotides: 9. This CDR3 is CASSPSSGGRAYNEQFF. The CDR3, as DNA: TGTGCCAGCTCACCATCAAGTGGCGGGAGGGCGTACAATGAGCAGTTCTTC.

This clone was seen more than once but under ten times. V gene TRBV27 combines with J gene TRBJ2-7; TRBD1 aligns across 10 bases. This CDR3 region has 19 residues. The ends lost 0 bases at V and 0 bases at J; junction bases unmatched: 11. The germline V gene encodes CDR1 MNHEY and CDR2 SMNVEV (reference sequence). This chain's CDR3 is CASSLSAPGRTGGSYEQYF. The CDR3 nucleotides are TGTGCCAGCAGTTTATCGGCCCCCGGGAGGACAGGGGGCTCCTACGAGCAGTACTTC.

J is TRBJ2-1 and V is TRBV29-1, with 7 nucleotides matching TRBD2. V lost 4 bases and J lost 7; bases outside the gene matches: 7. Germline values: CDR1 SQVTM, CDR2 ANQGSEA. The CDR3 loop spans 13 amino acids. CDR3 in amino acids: CSVAGRAMNEQFF. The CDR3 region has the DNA TGCAGCGTTGCAGGGAGGGCGATGAATGAGCAGTTCTTC.

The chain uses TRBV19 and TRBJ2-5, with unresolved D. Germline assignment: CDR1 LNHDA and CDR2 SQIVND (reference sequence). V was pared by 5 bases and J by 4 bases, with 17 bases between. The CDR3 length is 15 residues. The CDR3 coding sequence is TGTGCCAGTAGTGTGGACCGTATAGGAGTAGAGACCCAGTACTTC. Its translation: CASSVDRIGVETQYF.

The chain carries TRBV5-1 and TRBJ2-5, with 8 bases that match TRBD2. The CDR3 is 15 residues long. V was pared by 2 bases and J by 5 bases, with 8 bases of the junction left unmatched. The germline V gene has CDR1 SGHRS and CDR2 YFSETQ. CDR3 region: CASSLGTSLVETQYF. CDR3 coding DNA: TGCGCCAGCAGCTTAGGGACTAGTCTTGTCGAGACCCAGTACTTC.

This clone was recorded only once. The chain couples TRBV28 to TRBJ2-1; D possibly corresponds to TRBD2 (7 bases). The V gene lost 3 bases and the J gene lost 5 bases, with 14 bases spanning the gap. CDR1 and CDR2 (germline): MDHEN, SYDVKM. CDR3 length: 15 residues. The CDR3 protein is CASSFGGAPNNEQFF. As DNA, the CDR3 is TGTGCCAGCAGTTTTGGGGGGGCGCCCAACAATGAGCAGTTCTTC.

The CDR3 here is CASSLAGGDGEKLFF. CDR3 DNA: TGTGCCAGCAGCTTAGCGGGGGGCGACGGTGAAAAACTGTTTTTT. J is TRBJ1-4 and V is TRBV7-8, with a possible D match to TRBD1 (6 bases). Per germline, CDR1 SGHVS and CDR2 FQNEAQ. The V gene lost 0 bases and the J gene lost 7 bases, with 12 bases spanning the gap. The CDR3 consists of 15 residues.

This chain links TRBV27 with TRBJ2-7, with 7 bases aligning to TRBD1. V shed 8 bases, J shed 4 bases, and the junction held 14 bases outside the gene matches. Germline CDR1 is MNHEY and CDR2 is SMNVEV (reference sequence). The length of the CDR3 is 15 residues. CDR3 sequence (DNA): TGTGCCAGCCTTATTAATCCGGGACAGTCGTACGAGCAGTACTTC. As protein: CASLINPGQSYEQYF.

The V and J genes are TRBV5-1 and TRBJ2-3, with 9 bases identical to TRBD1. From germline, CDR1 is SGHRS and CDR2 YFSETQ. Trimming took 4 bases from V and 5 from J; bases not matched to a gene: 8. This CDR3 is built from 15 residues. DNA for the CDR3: TGCGCCAGCAGCCAGGGGACAGGGAGGGGAGATACGCAGTATTTT. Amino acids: CASSQGTGRGDTQYF.

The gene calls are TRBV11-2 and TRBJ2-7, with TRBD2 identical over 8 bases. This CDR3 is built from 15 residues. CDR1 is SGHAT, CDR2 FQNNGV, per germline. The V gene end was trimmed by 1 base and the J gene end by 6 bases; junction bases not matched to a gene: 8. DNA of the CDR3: TGTGCCAGCAGCTTAGGAGGGACTAGGTTAGGCGAGCAGTACTTC. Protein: CASSLGGTRLGEQYF.

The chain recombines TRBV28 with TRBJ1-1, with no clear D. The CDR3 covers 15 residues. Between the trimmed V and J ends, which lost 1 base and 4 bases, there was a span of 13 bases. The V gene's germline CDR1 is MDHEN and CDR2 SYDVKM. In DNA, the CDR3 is TGTGCCAGCAGTTTATTACCTGGGGTAGCCACTGAAGCTTTCTTT. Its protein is CASSLLPGVATEAFF.

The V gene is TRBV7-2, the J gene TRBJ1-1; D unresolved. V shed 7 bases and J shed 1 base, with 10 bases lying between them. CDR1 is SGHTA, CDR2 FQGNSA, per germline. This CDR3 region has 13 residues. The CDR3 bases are TGTGCCAGCACCCTCCGGCAGAACACTGAAGCTTTCTTT. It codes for CASTLRQNTEAFF.

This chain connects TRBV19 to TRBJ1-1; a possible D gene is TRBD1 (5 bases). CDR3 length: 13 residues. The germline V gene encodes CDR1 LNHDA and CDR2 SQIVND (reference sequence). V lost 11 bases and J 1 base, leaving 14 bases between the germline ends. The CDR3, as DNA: TGTGCCTCCAGGCGGGGGGGGAACACTGAAGCTTTCTTT. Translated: CASRRGGNTEAFF.

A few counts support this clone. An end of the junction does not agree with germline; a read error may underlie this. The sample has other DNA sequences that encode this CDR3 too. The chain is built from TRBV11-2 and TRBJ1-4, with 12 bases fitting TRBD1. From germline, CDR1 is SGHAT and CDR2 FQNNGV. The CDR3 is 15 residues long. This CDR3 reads CASSAGTGGGEKLFF. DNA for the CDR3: TGTGCTAGCAGCGCCGGGACAGGGGGCGGTGAAAAACTGTTTTTT.

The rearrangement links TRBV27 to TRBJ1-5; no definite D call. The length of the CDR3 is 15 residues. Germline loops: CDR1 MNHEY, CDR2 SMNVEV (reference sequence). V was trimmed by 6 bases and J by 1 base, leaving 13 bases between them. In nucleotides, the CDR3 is TGTGCCAGCAGCGAGGACGGCTTAAGCAATCAGCCCCAGCATTTT. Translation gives CASSEDGLSNQPQHF.

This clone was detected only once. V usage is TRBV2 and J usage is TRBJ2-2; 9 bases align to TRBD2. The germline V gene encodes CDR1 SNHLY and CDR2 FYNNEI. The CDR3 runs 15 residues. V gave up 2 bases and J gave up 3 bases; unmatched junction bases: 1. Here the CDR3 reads CASSESGRYTGELFF. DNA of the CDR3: TGTGCCAGCAGTGAAAGCGGGAGGTACACCGGGGAGCTGTTTTTT.

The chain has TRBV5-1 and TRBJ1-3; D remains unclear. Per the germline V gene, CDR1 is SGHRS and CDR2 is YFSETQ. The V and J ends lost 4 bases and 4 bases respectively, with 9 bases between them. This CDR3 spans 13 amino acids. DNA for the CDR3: TGCGCCAGCAGCCCCGCCGACGGAAACACCATATATTTT. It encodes CASSPADGNTIYF.

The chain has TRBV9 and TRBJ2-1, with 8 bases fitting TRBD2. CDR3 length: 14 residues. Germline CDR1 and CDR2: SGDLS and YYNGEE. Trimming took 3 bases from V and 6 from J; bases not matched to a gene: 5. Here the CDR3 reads CASSGSGTSNEQFF. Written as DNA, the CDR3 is TGTGCCAGCAGCGGTTCCGGGACTAGCAATGAGCAGTTCTTC.

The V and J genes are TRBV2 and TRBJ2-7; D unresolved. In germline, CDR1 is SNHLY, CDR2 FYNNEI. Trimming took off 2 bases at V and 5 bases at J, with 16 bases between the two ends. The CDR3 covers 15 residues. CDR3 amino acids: CASSEQPPEIDEQYF. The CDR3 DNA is TGTGCCAGCAGTGAACAACCCCCTGAAATCGACGAGCAGTACTTC. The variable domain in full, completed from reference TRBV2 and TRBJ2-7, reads EPEVTQTPSHQVTQMGQEVILRCVPISNHLYFYWYRQILGQKVEFLVSFYNNEISEKSEIFDDQFSVERPDGSNFTLKIRSTKLEDSAMYFCASSEQPPEIDEQYFGPGTRLTVT.

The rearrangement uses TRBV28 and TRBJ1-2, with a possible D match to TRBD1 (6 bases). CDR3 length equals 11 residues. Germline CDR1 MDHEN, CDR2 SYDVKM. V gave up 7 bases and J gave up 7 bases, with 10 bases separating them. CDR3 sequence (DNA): TGTGCCAGCACCCCGGGGGCTGGCTACACCTTC. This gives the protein CASTPGAGYTF.

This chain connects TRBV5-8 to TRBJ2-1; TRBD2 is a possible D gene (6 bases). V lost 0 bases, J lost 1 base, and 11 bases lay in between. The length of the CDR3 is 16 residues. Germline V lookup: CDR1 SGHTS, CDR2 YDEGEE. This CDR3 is CASSLGGERSYNEQFF. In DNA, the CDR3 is TGTGCCAGCAGCTTGGGGGGGGAGAGGTCCTACAATGAGCAGTTCTTC.

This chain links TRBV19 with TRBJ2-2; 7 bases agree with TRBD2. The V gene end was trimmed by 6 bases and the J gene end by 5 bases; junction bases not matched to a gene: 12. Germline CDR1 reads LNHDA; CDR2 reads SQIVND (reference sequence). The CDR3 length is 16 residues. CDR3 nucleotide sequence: TGTGCCAGTAGCCCCGGTCTGGGAGCGGGGACCGGGGAGCTGTTTTTT. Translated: CASSPGLGAGTGELFF.

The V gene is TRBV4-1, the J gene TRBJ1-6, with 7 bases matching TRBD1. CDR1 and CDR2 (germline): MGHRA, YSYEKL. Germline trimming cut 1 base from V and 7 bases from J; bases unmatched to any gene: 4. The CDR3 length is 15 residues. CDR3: CASSQVRGQNSPLHF. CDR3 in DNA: TGCGCCAGCAGCCAAGTGAGGGGGCAAAATTCACCCCTCCACTTT.

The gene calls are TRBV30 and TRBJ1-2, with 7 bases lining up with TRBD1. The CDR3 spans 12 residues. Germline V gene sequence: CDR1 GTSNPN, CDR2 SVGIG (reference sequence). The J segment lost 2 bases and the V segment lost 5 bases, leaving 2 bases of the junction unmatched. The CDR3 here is CAWDRDNYGYTF. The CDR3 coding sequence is TGTGCCTGGGACAGGGACAACTATGGCTACACCTTC.

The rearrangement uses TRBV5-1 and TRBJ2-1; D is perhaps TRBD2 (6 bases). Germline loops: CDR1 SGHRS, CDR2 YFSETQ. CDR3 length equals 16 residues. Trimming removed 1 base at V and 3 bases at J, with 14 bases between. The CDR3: CASSLTAGTFYNEQFF. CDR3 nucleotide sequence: TGCGCCAGCAGCTTGACTGCCGGGACTTTCTACAATGAGCAGTTCTTC.

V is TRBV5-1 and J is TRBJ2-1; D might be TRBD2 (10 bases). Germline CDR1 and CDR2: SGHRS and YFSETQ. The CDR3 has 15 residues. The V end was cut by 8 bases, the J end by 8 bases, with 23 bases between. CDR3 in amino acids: CASSGGTGRSDEQFF. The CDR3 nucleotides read TGCGCCAGTAGCGGGGGGACAGGGCGGTCGGATGAGCAGTTCTTC.

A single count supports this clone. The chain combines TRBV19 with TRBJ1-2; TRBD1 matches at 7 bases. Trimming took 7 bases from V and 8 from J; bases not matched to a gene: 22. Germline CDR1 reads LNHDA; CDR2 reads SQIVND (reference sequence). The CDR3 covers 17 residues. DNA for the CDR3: TGTGCCAGTACCGGCGACAGGGTTGGCGTCGGTGGATGGGGCTACACCTTC. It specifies CASTGDRVGVGGWGYTF.

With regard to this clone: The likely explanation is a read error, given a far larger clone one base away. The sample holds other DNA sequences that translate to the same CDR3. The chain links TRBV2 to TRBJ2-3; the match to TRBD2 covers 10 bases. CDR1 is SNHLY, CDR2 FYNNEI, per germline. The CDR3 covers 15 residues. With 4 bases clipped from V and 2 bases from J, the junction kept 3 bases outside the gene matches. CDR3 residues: CASSGLAGVTDTQYF. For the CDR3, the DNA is TGTGCCAGCAGTGGGCTAGCGGGAGTCACAGATACGCAGTATTTT.

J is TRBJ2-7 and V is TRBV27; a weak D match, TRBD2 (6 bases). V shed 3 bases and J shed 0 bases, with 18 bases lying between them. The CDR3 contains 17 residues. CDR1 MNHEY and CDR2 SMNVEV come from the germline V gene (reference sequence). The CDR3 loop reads CASSFSAVRTNSYEQYF. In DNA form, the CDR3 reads TGTGCCAGCAGTTTCTCCGCGGTCAGGACTAACTCCTACGAGCAGTACTTC.

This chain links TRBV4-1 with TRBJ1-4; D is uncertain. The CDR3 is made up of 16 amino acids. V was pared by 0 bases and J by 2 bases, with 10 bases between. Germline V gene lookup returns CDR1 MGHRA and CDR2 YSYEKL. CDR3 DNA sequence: TGCGCCAGCAGCCAAGAGGAGCTGGGCACTAATGAAAAACTGTTTTTT. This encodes CASSQEELGTNEKLFF.